This T cell receptor (beta chain) is from a study of blood T cells in healthy people across ages. Findings and limits, study-wide: Naive T cell percentage strongly correlated with TCR beta diversity.

V lost 5 bases and J lost 8; bases outside the gene matches: 6. The germline CDR1 and CDR2 sequences are DFQATT and SNEGSKA (reference sequence). CDR3 size: 13 residues. A second PCR, run for roughly 7 to 11 cycles, used a sample-barcoded 5' primer plus a J-beta primer mix. TCRdb re-derived calls from the 5' RACE reads in MiXCR, one entry per CDR3 protein. This table has roughly 900,000 distinct CDR3 sequences, around 48% appearing once. Worth noting for this clonotype: Its antigen is unidentified.

The source of this sequence is a man aged 25-45 years in good health. The material sequenced was blood. This sequence joins TRBV20-1 and TRBJ2-1; 10 bases are a match to TRBD1. DNA of the CDR3: TGCAGTGCTCCCCCGACAGGGGGCTATGAGCAGTTCTTC. It encodes CSAPPTGGYEQFF.